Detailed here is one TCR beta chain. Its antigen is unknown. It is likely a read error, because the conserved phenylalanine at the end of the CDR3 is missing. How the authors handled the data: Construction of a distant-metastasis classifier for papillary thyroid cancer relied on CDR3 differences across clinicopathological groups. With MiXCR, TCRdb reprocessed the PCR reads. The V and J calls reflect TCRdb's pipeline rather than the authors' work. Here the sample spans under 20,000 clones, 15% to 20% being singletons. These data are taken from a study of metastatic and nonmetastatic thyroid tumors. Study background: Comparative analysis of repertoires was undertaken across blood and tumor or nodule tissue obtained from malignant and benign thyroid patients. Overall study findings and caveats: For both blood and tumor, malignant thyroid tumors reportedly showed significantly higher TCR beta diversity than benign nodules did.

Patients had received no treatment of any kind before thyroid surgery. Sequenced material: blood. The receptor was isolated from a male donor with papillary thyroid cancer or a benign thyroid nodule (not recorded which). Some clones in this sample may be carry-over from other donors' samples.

The CDR3: CATSERTSGRINNEQFL. The CDR3 DNA reads as TGTGCCACCAGTGAACGGACTAGCGGGAGAATTAACAATGAGCAGTTCTTG. The V gene is TRBV24-1, the J gene TRBJ2-1, with TRBD2 identical over 13 bases. Germline CDR1 KGHDR, CDR2 SFDVKD. The CDR3 sequence is 17 residues long. J gave up 5 bases and V 4 bases, and 7 bases lay outside the gene matches.